The following is a T cell receptor (beta chain) sequence with its context. As handled by the study authors: Counts of nucleated cells, estimated from reference gene primer amplification, were obtained. Libraries were prepared by immunoSEQ multiplex PCR; TCRdb keeps only in-frame clonotypes and omits some of them. D and trimming were read from the DNA, whereas the V and J calls and clone size are those reported in that table. The data hold more than 60,000 clones, with roughly 82% observed a single time. CDR1 is LGHDT, CDR2 YNNKEL, per germline (reference sequence). The CDR3 length is 14 residues. V trimming: 2 bases; J trimming: 12 bases; junction bases outside the gene matches: 10. The data were obtained in a study of blood T cell repertoires in COVID-19. As for the study in general: Specimens from acute and convalescent COVID-19 originated in the United States, Italy and Spain.

Specimen: peripheral blood. This chain joins TRBV3-1 (or the pseudogene TRBV3-2) and TRBJ2-7, with 10 bases that match TRBD1. The source of this sequence is an elderly woman with acute or convalescent COVID-19. The CDR3 reads CASSQPGQGVFRYF. The CDR3 coding sequence is TGTGCCAGCAGCCAACCCGGACAGGGGGTGTTCCGGTACTTC.